The entry below describes one T cell receptor beta chain. Its target is not known. This record comes from a study of T cell responses to AZD1222 COVID-19 vaccine. Study details: Timing groups of about 4 and about 12 weeks for second doses were pooled. The study, taken as a whole, reports: Of spike-specific TCRs, nearly half reportedly target regions left unmutated in variants. Only a handful of AZD1222 recipients were seropositive at baseline.

Generated by immunoSEQ multiplex PCR, the TCRdb table keeps only in-frame clones and is missing some. This table holds some 130,000 clones, 70% to 90% found once. Germline values: CDR1 LNHDA, CDR2 SQIVND (reference sequence). The CDR3 covers 14 residues. Trimming at V came to 6 bases and at J to 3 bases, leaving 5 bases not matched to a gene. The genes are TRBV19 and TRBJ1-5; TRBD1 matches at 7 bases. This clonotype was sampled from an adult in good health. Sequenced material: peripheral blood, taken on day 0 of AZD1222 vaccination. The CDR3 coding sequence is TGTGCCAGTAGATCGACAGGGCTCAATCAGCCCCAGCATTTT. Translated, it gives CASRSTGLNQPQHF.